The 10 T cell receptor beta chains in this list originate from one sample, sequenced in a study of blood T cell repertoires in COVID-19. This table comes from immunoSEQ multiplex PCR, and its TCRdb copy is limited to in-frame clones, with some not included. Of approximately 300,000 clones listed, 75% to 90% are singletons. The material sequenced was peripheral blood. The receptors here all came from a man aged 40-49 years with acute or convalescent COVID-19.

The chain uses TRBV27 and TRBJ2-1, with a weak D call TRBD1 (5 bases). V was shortened by 6 bases and J by 4 bases, with 10 bases between the two germline ends. Germline V gives CDR1 MNHEY, CDR2 SMNVEV (reference sequence). The CDR3 contains 13 residues. The CDR3 region has the DNA TGTGCCAGCAGGCCCACAGGATACAATGAGCAGTTCTTC. Translated: CASRPTGYNEQFF.

This CDR3 reads CSVEGGDYGYTF. The DNA for the CDR3 is TGCAGCGTTGAAGGGGGAGACTATGGCTACACCTTC. The genes are TRBV29-1 and TRBJ1-2; D unclear. Germline V gene sequence: CDR1 SQVTM, CDR2 ANQGSEA. The CDR3 is made up of 12 amino acids. V was shortened by 1 base and J by 3 bases, with 6 bases between the two germline ends.

In its sample, this clone was seen a few times. The chain recombines TRBV5-1 with TRBJ2-2, with D hard to call. This CDR3 is built from 13 residues. CDR1 and CDR2 from the germline V gene are SGHRS and YFSETQ. V was shortened by 7 bases and J by 1 base, with 8 bases between the two germline ends. CDR3 coding DNA: TGCGCCAGCGAGTATGGGAACACCGGGGAGCTGTTTTTT. It specifies CASEYGNTGELFF.

This chain joins TRBV29-1 and TRBJ1-1, with D unresolved. CDR1 SQVTM and CDR2 ANQGSEA come from the germline V gene. V lost 4 bases, J lost 4 bases, and 16 bases lay in between. CDR3 length: 14 amino acids. DNA for the CDR3: TGCAGCGTTGTTGAGCAGGCGGGGATCACTGAAGCTTTCTTT. It yields the protein CSVVEQAGITEAFF.

The J gene is TRBJ1-6, the V gene TRBV10-2, with 7 bases fitting TRBD1. The CDR3 is 13 residues long. After removal of 6 bases from V and 14 bases from J, the junction contained 10 bases not matched to a gene. The germline V gene encodes CDR1 WSHSY and CDR2 SAAADI. The CDR3 here is CASRARQGTSLHF. Here the CDR3 DNA reads TGCGCCAGCAGGGCGAGACAGGGAACCTCCCTCCACTTT.

The V gene is TRBV6-6, the J gene TRBJ1-6, with D maybe TRBD1 (5 bases). Per the germline V gene, CDR1 is MNHNY and CDR2 is SVGAGI (reference sequence). The length of the CDR3 is 13 residues. V was trimmed by 5 bases and J by 7 bases, leaving 9 bases between them. CDR3 in DNA: TGTGCCAGCAGTCCCCCAGGGAATTCACCCCTCCACTTT. This encodes CASSPPGNSPLHF.

CDR3 sequence reads: CASSPQGDRGRVTEAFF. The CDR3 DNA sequence: TGTGCCAGCTCACCGCAGGGAGACAGGGGACGGGTCACTGAAGCTTTCTTT. The chain joins TRBV18 to TRBJ1-1; 8 nucleotides align to TRBD1. With V trimmed by 3 bases and J by 4 bases, 13 bases remained unmatched. From germline, CDR1 is KGHSH and CDR2 LQKENI. The CDR3 runs to 17 residues. Together with reference TRBV18 and TRBJ1-1, the CDR3 gives the full variable domain: NAGVMQNPRHLVRRRGQEARLRCSPMKGHSHVYWYRQLPEEGLKFMVYLQKENIIDESGMPKERFSAEFPKEGPSILRIQQVVRGDSAAYFCASSPQGDRGRVTEAFFGQGTRLTVV.

The CDR3 sequence is CASGAGQGTSLHF. Written as DNA, the CDR3 is TGTGCTAGTGGCGCCGGACAGGGAACGTCCCTCCACTTT. The chain couples TRBV12-5 to TRBJ1-6; TRBD1 agrees at 8 bases. This CDR3 is built from 13 residues. Per the germline V gene, CDR1 is LGHNT and CDR2 is FRNRAP. V lost 6 bases to trimming and J lost 14 bases; unmatched junction nucleotides: 9.

The genes are TRBV24-1 and TRBJ2-7, with 7 bases matching TRBD1. The germline V gene encodes CDR1 KGHDR and CDR2 SFDVKD. V was clipped by 8 bases and J by 3 bases; unmatched bases: 9. The CDR3 is 14 amino acids. The CDR3 nucleotides read TGTGCCACCAAGTCCCGGGACAGTAGCTACGAGCAGTACTTC. Translation gives CATKSRDSSYEQYF.

The chain uses TRBV30 and TRBJ1-1; D gene uncertain. V lost 1 base, J lost 2 bases, and 8 bases lay in between. Germline V gene sequence: CDR1 GTSNPN, CDR2 SVGIG (reference sequence). CDR3 length: 13 residues. In DNA, the CDR3 is TGTGCCTGGAGTGCTACCTTCAACACTGAAGCTTTCTTT. It codes for CAWSATFNTEAFF.